This T cell receptor (beta chain) stems from a study of T cell responses to AZD1222 COVID-19 vaccine. There are 11 residues in the CDR3. Per the germline V gene, CDR1 is SQVTM and CDR2 is ANQGSEA. The trim removed 4 bases at V and 9 bases at J, leaving 6 bases unmatched. Assay: immunoSEQ multiplex PCR; the TCRdb copy retains only in-frame clones and omits some. The sample contains tens of thousands of clones, around 89% of which appear only once. Study-level points and caveats: Spike-wide coverage was observed for vaccine-associated CD4 TCRs, with dominant responses at 160-218 and 743-854. Donors were chiefly white British, with a greater number of females, and clonal diversity was perhaps underestimated.

Worth noting for this clone: Its antigen is currently unknown.

The gene calls are TRBV29-1 and TRBJ2-7, with 7 nucleotides matching TRBD1. This receptor was taken from an adult who received the AZD1222 COVID-19 vaccine. The material sequenced was peripheral blood, taken 28 days after the second AZD1222 dose. Written as DNA, the CDR3 is TGCAGCGTTGCAGAGGGGGCAGCGCAGTACTTC. Its protein product is CSVAEGAAQYF.